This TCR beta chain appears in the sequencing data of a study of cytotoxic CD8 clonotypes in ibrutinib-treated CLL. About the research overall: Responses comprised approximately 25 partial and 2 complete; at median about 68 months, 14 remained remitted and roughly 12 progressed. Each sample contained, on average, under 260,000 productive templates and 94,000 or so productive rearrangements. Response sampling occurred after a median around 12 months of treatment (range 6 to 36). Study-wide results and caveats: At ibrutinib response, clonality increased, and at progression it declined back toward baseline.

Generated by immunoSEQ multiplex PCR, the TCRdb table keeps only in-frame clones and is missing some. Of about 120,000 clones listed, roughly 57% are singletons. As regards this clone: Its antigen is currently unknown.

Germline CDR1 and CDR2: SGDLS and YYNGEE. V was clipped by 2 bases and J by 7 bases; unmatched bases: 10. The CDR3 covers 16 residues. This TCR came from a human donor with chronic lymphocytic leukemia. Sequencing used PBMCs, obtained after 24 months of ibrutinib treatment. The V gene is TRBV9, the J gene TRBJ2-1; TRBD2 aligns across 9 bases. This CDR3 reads CASSVSWGLAGNEQFF. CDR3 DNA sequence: TGTGCCAGCAGCGTGAGTTGGGGACTAGCAGGTAATGAGCAGTTCTTC.